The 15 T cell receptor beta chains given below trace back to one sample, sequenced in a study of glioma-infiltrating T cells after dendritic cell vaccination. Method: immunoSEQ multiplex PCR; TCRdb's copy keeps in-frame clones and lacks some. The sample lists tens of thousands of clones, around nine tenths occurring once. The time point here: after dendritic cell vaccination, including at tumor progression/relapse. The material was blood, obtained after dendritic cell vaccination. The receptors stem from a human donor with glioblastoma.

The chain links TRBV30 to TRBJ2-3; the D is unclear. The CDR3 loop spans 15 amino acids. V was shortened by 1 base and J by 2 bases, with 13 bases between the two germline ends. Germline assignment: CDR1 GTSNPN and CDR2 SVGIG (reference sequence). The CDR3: CAWSANSPYTDTQYF. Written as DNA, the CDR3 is TGTGCCTGGAGTGCTAACAGCCCCTACACAGATACGCAGTATTTT.

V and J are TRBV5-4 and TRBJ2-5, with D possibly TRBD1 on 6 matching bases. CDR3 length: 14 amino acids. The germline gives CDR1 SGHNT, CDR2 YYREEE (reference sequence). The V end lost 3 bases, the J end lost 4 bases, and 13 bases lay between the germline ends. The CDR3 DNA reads TGTGCCAGCAGCTCAAAACAGGGTGGAGAGACCCAGTACTTC. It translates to CASSSKQGGETQYF.

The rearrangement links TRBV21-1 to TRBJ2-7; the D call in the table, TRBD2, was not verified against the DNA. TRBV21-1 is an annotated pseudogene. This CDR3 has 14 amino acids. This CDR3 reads CASGPGLAFYEQYF. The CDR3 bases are TGTGCCAGCGGCCCGGGACTAGCTTTCTACGAGCAGTACTTC.

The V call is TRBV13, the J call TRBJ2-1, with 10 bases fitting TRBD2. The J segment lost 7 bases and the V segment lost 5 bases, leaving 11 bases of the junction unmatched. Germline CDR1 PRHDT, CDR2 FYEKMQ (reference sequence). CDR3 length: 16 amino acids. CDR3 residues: CASSPEAGGPGNEQFF. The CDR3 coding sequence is TGTGCCAGCAGCCCGGAAGCGGGGGGGCCGGGGAATGAGCAGTTCTTC.

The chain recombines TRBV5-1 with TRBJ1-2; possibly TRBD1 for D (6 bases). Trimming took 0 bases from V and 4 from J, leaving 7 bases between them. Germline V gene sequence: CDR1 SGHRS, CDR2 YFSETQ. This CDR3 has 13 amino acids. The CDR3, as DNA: TGCGCCAGCAGCTTGGCAGGGGTCTATGGCTACACCTTC. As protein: CASSLAGVYGYTF.

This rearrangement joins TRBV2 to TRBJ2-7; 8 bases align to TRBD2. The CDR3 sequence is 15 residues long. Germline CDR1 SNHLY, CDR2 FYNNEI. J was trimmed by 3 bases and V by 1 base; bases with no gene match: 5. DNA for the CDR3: TGTGCCAGCAGTGAAGTCCTAGCGGGCCACTACGAGCAGTACTTC. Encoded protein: CASSEVLAGHYEQYF.

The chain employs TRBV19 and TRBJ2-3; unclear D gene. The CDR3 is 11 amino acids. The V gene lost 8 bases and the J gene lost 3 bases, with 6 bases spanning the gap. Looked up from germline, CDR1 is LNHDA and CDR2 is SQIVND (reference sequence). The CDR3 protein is CASGLTDTQYF. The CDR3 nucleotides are TGTGCCAGTGGCCTTACAGATACGCAGTATTTT. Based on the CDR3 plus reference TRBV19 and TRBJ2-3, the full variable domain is DGGITQSPKYLFRKEGQNVTLSCEQNLNHDAMYWYRQDPGQGLRLIYYSQIVNDFQKGDIAEGYSVSREKKESFPLTVTSAQKNPTAFYLCASGLTDTQYFGPGTRLTVL.

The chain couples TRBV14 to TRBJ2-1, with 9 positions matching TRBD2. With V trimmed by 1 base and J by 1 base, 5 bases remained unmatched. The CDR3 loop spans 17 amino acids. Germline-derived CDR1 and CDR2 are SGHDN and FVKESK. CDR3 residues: CASSQVSGSLSYNEQFF. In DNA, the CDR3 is TGTGCCAGCAGCCAAGTTAGCGGGAGTTTGTCCTACAATGAGCAGTTCTTC.

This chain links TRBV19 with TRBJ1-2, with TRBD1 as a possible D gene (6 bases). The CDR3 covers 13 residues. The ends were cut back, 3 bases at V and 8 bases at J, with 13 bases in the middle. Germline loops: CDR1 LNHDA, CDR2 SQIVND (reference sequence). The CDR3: CASSIVGATGYTF. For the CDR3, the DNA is TGTGCCAGTAGTATTGTGGGGGCGACCGGCTACACCTTC.

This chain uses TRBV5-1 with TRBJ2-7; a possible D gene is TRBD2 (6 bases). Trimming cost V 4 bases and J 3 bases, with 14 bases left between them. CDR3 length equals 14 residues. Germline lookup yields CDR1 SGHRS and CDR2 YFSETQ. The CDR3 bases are TGCGCCAGCAGCCCGGAGGGTCGGGGCTACGAGCAGTACTTC. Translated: CASSPEGRGYEQYF.

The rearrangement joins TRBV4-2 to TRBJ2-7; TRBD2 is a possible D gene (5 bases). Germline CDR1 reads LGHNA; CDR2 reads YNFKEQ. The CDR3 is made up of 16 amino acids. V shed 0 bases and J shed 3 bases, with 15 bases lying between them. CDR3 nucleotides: TGTGCCAGCAGCCAAGAGTGGCGGACTGCCTACTACGAGCAGTACTTC. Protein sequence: CASSQEWRTAYYEQYF.

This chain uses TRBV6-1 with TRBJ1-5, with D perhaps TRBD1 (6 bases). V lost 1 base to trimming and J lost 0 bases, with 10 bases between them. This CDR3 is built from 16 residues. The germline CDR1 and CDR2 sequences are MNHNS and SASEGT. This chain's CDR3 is CASSEGAGASNQPQHF. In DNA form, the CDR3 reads TGTGCCAGCAGTGAAGGGGCGGGGGCTAGCAATCAGCCCCAGCATTTT.

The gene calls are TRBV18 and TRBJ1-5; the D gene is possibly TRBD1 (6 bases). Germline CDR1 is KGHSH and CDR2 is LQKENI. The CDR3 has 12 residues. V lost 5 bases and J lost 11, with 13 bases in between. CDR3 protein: CASSTQQGTQHF. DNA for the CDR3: TGTGCCAGCTCAACCCAACAGGGAACCCAGCATTTT.

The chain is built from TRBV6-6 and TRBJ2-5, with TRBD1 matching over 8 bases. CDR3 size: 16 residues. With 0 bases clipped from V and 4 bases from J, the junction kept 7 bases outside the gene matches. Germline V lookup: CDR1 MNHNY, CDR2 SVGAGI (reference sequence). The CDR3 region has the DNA TGTGCCAGCAGTTACTCGACAGGGGTGGGAGGAGAGACCCAGTACTTC. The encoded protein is CASSYSTGVGGETQYF.

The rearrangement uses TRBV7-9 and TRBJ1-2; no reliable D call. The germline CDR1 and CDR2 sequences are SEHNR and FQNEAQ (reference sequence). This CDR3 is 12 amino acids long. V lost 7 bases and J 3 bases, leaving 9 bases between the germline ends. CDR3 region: CASTQDYYGYTF. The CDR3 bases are TGTGCCAGCACCCAGGATTACTATGGCTACACCTTC.